One T cell receptor (beta chain) is described in this entry. Its target is not known. These data come from a study of neoadjuvant nivolumab and ipilimumab in lung cancer. Study-level points and caveats: Pathologic regression was not significantly tied to TCR clonality. Only two of four nivolumab-treated tumors gained richness and clonality by surgery. Resected-tumor TCR richness correlated positively with pretherapy blood richness. TCR sequencing covered a small number of samples.

The V segment lost 0 bases and the J segment 2 bases; nucleotides outside the gene matches: 11. CDR1 is SGHRS, CDR2 YFSETQ, per germline. The CDR3 consists of 18 residues. Method: immunoSEQ multiplex PCR; TCRdb's copy keeps in-frame clones and lacks some. The table has about 18,000 clones, roughly 77% seen once. This receptor was identified in an adult with non-small cell lung cancer. Sequencing was performed on tumor tissue, taken after neoadjuvant nivolumab, alone or with ipilimumab, at or shortly before surgery. The rearrangement joins TRBV5-1 to TRBJ2-7; 10 bases are a match to TRBD2. CDR3 in DNA: TGCGCCAGCAGCTTGGGGCCGGAACTAGCGGGGTTACCCTACGAGCAGTACTTC. This translates into CASSLGPELAGLPYEQYF.